The next 9 T cell receptor beta chains were all read from a single sample in a study of cytomegalovirus exposure and HLA in healthy donors. The PCR ran on 60 Vbeta and 13 Jbeta primers. Assay used: immunoSEQ multiplex PCR; TCRdb lists only in-frame clones, some missing. The sample yields about 120,000 clones, 70% to 85% seen once. Sequences were obtained from PBMCs. The receptors come from a man aged 18 to 29 in good health and CMV-seropositive.

CDR3 sequence: CASSSTAGRNSPLHF. CDR3 coding DNA: TGTGCCAGCAGCTCTACTGCAGGGCGAAATTCACCCCTCCACTTT. The chain recombines TRBV11-2 with TRBJ1-6, with D perhaps matching TRBD1 (5 bases). This CDR3 is built from 15 residues. Germline-derived CDR1 and CDR2 are SGHAT and FQNNGV. The ends were cut back, 4 bases at V and 7 bases at J, with 14 bases in the middle.

The CDR3 is CASSYTGLRAGELFF. The CDR3 DNA follows: TGTGCCAGCAGTTATACGGGACTCCGGGCCGGGGAGCTGTTTTTT. The chain links TRBV27 to TRBJ2-2; possibly TRBD2 for D (6 bases). Germline CDR1 MNHEY, CDR2 SMNVEV (reference sequence). Trimming removed 4 bases from V and 6 bases from J, with 15 bases in between. The CDR3 has 15 amino acids.

This clone appeared once. This chain joins TRBV4-1 and TRBJ2-7; D perhaps matches TRBD1 (6 bases). Trimming took off 1 base at V and 4 bases at J, with 17 bases between the two ends. Germline lookup yields CDR1 MGHRA and CDR2 YSYEKL. The length of the CDR3 is 16 residues. CDR3 sequence reads: CASSQAPGHGVYEQYF. CDR3 DNA sequence: TGCGCCAGCAGCCAAGCCCCGGGACACGGGGTTTACGAGCAGTACTTC.

The chain combines TRBV6-5 with TRBJ2-5, with 7 bases lining up with TRBD1. CDR3 length: 14 residues. With V trimmed by 1 base and J by 4 bases, 3 bases remained unmatched. Germline values: CDR1 MNHEY, CDR2 SVGAGI. The CDR3 nucleotides read TGTGCCAGCAGTTACTTTAGGGGGCTAGAGACCCAGTACTTC. Translated, it gives CASSYFRGLETQYF.

The V call is TRBV12-5, the J call TRBJ2-3, with a tentative D call TRBD1 (6 bases). Germline V gene sequence: CDR1 LGHNT, CDR2 FRNRAP. Trimming cost V 6 bases and J 2 bases, with 18 bases left between them. The CDR3 consists of 16 residues. The CDR3 region has the DNA TGTGCTAGTGGCCAAGCTAGGGACACCGCCACAGATACGCAGTATTTT. Protein: CASGQARDTATDTQYF.

This chain joins TRBV10-3 and TRBJ1-5; 8 bases are shared with TRBD1. The V and J ends lost 3 bases and 2 bases, in that order; junction bases with no gene match: 9. This CDR3 is built from 17 residues. Germline V gene data show CDR1 as ENHRY and CDR2 as SYGVKD. CDR3 sequence reads: CAISDGGRGRGNQPQHF. The CDR3 nucleotides are TGTGCCATCAGTGATGGGGGCAGGGGGCGCGGCAATCAGCCCCAGCATTTT.

The chain carries TRBV7-2 and TRBJ1-6, with D tentatively TRBD1 (6 bases). V lost 5 bases, J lost 8 bases, and 16 bases lay in between. Germline-derived CDR1 and CDR2 are SGHTA and FQGNSA. This CDR3 spans 15 amino acids. CDR3 sequence (DNA): TGTGCCAGCAGCCGGGACACAGCAAGGGATTCACCCCTCCACTTT. This encodes CASSRDTARDSPLHF.

The J gene is TRBJ1-2, the V gene TRBV7-9; D is uncertain. Between the trimmed V and J ends, which lost 3 bases and 7 bases, there was a span of 12 bases. CDR3 length: 13 amino acids. The germline V gene has CDR1 SEHNR and CDR2 FQNEAQ (reference sequence). CDR3 nucleotide sequence: TGTGCCAGCAGCTTCGACAACGTAGTTGGCTACACCTTC. Translating gives CASSFDNVVGYTF.

This sequence joins TRBV7-9 and TRBJ2-1, with 7 nucleotides matching TRBD2. The V gene's germline CDR1 is SEHNR and CDR2 FQNEAQ (reference sequence). The V and J ends lost 5 bases and 4 bases, in that order; junction bases with no gene match: 8. This CDR3 is built from 15 residues. The CDR3 spells CASSPRPAGYNEQFF. CDR3 DNA sequence: TGTGCCAGCAGCCCCCGACCAGCGGGGTACAATGAGCAGTTCTTC.